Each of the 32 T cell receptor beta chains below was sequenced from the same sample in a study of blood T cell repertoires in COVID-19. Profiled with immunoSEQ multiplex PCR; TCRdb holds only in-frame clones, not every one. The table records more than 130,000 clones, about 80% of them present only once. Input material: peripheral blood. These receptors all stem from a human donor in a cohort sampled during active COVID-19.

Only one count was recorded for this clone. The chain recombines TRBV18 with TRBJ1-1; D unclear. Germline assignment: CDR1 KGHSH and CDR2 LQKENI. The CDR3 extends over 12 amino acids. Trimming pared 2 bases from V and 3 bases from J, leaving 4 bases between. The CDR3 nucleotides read TGTGCCAGCTCACCATATGACACTGAAGCTTTCTTT. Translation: CASSPYDTEAFF.

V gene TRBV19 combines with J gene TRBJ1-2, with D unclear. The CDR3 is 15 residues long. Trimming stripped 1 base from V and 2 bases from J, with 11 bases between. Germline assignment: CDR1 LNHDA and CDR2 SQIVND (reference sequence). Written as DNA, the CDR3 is TGTGCCAGTAGTATAGTTGAGGGTTTGAACTATGGCTACACCTTC. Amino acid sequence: CASSIVEGLNYGYTF.

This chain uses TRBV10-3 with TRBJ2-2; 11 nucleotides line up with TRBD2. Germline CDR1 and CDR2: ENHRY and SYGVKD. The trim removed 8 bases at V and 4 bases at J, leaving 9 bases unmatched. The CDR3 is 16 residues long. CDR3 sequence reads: CAISATSGGLTGELFF. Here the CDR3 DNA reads TGTGCCATCTCCGCTACTAGCGGGGGCCTCACCGGGGAGCTGTTTTTT.

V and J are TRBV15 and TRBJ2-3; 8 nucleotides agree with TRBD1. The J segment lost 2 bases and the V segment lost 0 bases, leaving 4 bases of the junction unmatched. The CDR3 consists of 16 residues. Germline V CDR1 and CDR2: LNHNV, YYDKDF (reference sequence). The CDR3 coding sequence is TGTGCCACCAGCAGAGATGGACAGGGTGTCACAGATACGCAGTATTTT. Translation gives CATSRDGQGVTDTQYF.

The DNA of the CDR3 is TGTGCCAGCAGCCAACAAAAAAACACTGAAGCTTTCTTT. Translation gives CASSQQKNTEAFF. The chain recombines TRBV14 with TRBJ1-1; D ambiguous. There are 13 residues in the CDR3. Trimming stripped 2 bases from V and 2 bases from J, with 6 bases between. Germline-derived CDR1 and CDR2 are SGHDN and FVKESK.

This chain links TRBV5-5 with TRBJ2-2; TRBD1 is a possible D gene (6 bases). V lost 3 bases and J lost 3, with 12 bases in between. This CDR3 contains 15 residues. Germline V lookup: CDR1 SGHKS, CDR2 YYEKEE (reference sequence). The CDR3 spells CASSSTGLDTGELFF. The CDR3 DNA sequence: TGTGCCAGCAGCTCCACAGGGTTGGACACCGGGGAGCTGTTTTTT. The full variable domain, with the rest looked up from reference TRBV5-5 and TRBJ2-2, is DAGVTQSPTHLIKTRGQQVTLRCSPISGHKSVSWYQQVLGQGPQFIFQYYEKEERGRGNFPDRFSARQFPNYSSELNVNALLLGDSALYLCASSSTGLDTGELFFGEGSRLTVL.

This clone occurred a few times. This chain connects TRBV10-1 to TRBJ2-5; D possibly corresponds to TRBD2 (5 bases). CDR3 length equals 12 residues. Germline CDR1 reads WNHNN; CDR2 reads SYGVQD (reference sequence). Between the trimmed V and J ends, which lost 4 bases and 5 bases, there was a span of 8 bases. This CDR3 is CASSAGRETQYF. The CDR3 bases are TGCGCCAGCAGTGCGGGAAGGGAGACCCAGTACTTC.

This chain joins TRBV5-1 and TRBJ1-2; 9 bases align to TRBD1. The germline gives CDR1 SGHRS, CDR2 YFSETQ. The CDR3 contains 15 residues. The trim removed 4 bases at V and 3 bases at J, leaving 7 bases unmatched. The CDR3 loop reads CASSHRDRAHYGYTF. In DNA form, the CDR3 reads TGCGCCAGCAGCCACCGGGACAGGGCCCACTATGGCTACACCTTC.

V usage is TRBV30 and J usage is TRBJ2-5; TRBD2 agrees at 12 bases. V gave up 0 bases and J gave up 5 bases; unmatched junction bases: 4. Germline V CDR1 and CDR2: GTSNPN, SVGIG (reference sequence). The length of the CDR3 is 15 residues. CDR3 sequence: CAWSVPSGGAETQYF. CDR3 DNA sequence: TGTGCCTGGAGTGTGCCTAGCGGGGGGGCCGAGACCCAGTACTTC.

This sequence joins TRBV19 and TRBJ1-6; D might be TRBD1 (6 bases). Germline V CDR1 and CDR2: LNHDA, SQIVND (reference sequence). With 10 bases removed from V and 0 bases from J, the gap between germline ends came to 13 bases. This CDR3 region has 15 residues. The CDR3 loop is CATGQFDSYNSPLHF. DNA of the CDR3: TGTGCCACTGGACAGTTTGACTCCTATAATTCACCCCTCCACTTT.

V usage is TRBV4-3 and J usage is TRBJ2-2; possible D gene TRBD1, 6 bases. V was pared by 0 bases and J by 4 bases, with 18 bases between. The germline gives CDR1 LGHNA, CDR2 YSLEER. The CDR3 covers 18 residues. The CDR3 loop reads CASSQELPQGHVTGELFF. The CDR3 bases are TGCGCCAGCAGCCAAGAGTTACCCCAGGGGCACGTCACCGGGGAGCTGTTTTTT.

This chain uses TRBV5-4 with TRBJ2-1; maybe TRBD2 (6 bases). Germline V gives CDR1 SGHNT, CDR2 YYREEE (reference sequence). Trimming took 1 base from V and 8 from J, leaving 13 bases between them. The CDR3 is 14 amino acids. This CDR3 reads CASSLRQAGYEQFF. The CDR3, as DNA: TGTGCCAGCAGCTTGAGGCAGGCGGGGTATGAGCAGTTCTTC.

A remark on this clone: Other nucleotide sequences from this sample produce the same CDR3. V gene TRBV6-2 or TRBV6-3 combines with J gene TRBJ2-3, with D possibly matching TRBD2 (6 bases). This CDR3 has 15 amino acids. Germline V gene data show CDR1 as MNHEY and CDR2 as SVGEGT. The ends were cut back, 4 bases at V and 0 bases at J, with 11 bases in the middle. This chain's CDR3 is CASSLRRGSTDTQYF. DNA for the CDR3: TGTGCCAGCAGTTTAAGGCGGGGAAGCACAGATACGCAGTATTTT.

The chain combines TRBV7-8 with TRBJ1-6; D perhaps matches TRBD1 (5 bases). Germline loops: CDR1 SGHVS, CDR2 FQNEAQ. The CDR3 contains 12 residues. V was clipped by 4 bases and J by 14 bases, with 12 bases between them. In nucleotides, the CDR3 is TGTGCCAGCAGCTCCATACGGGGGTCCCTCCACTTT. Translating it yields CASSSIRGSLHF. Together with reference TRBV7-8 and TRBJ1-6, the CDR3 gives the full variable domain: GAGVSQSPRYKVAKRGQDVALRCDPISGHVSLFWYQQALGQGPEFLTYFQNEAQLDKSGLPSDRFFAERPEGSVSTLKIQRTQQEDSAVYLCASSSIRGSLHFGNGTRLTVT.

For the CDR3, the DNA is TGTGCCAGCCAGGGCTCAAACACCGGGGAGCTGTTTTTT. Translation gives CASQGSNTGELFF. The rearrangement uses TRBV3-1 (or the pseudogene TRBV3-2) and TRBJ2-2; possibly TRBD1 for D (5 bases). CDR3 length: 13 amino acids. Germline assignment: CDR1 LGHDT and CDR2 YNNKEL (reference sequence). The germline V and J ends were trimmed by 8 bases and 2 bases, with 9 bases remaining between them.

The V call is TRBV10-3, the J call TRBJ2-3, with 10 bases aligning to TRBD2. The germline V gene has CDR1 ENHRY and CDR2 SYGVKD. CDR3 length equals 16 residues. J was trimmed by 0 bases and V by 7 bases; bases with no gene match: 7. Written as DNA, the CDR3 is TGTGCCATCACTAGCGGGGGACTTACTAGCACAGATACGCAGTATTTT. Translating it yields CAITSGGLTSTDTQYF.

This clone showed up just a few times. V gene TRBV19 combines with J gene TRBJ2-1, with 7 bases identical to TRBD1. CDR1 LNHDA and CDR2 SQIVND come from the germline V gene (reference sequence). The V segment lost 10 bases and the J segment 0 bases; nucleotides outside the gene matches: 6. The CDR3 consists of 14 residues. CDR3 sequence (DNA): TGTGCCACCAGGGACAGTTACTCCTACAATGAGCAGTTCTTC. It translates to CATRDSYSYNEQFF.

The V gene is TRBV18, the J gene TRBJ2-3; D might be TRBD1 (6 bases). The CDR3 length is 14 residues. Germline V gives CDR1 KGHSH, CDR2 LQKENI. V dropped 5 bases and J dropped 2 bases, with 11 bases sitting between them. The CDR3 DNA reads TGTGCCAGCTCATCGACAGGCCCCACAGATACGCAGTATTTT. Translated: CASSSTGPTDTQYF.

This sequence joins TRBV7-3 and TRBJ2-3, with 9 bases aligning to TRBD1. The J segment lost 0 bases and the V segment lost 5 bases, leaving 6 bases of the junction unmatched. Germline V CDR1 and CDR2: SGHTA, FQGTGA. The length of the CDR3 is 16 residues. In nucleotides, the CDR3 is TGTGCCAGCAGCCCCAAGACAGGGGGTAGCACAGATACGCAGTATTTT. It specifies CASSPKTGGSTDTQYF.

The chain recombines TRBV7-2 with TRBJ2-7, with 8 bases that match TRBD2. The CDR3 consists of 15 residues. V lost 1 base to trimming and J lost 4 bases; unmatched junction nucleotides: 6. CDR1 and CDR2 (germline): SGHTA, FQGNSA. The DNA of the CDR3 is TGTGCCAGCAGCTTAGAGGCGGGGGGATCGTACGAGCAGTACTTC. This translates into CASSLEAGGSYEQYF.

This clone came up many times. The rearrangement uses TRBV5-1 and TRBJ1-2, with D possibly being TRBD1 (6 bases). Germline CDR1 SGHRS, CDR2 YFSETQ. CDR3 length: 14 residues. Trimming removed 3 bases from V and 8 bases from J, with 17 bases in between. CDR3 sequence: CASSSSQGSQGYTF. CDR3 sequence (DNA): TGCGCCAGCAGCTCGTCACAGGGCTCTCAAGGCTACACCTTC. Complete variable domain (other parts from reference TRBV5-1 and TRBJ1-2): KAGVTQTPRYLIKTRGQQVTLSCSPISGHRSVSWYQQTPGQGLQFLFEYFSETQRNKGNFPGRFSGRQFSNSRSEMNVSTLELGDSALYLCASSSSQGSQGYTFGSGTRLTVV.

CDR3 amino acids: CASSRPSGQGRAAFF. CDR3 nucleotide sequence: TGTGCCAGCAGCCGTCCCTCGGGACAGGGACGGGCAGCTTTCTTT. This chain uses TRBV6-5 with TRBJ1-1, with 9 bases lining up with TRBD1. The germline V gene has CDR1 MNHEY and CDR2 SVGAGI. The CDR3 spans 15 residues. With 6 bases clipped from V and 10 bases from J, the junction kept 15 bases outside the gene matches.

This CDR3 reads CASSVEEGYEQFF. CDR3 in DNA: TGTGCCAGCAGTGTCGAGGAGGGCTATGAGCAGTTCTTC. This chain connects TRBV6-4 to TRBJ2-1, with D tentatively TRBD2 (6 bases). Germline CDR1 reads MRHNA; CDR2 reads SNTAGT. The CDR3 loop spans 13 amino acids. V was clipped by 4 bases and J by 8 bases, with 12 bases between them.

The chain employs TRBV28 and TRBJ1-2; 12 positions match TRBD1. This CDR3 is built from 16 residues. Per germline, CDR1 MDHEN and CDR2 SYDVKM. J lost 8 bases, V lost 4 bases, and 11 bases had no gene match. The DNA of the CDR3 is TGTGCCAGCAGTTCCTACCCGGGACAGGGGGCGCAAGGCTACACCTTC. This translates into CASSSYPGQGAQGYTF.

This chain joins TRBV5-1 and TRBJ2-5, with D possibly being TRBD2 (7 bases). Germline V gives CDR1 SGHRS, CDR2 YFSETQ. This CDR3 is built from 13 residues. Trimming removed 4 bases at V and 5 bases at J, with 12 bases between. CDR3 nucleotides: TGCGCCAGCAGCCGGGGGGCCAGGGAGACCCAGTACTTC. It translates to CASSRGARETQYF.

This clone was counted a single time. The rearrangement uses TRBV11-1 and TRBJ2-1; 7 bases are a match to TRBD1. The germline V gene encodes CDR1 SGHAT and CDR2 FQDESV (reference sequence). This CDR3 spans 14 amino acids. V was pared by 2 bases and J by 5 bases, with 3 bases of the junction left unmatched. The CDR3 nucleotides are TGTGCCAGCAGCTTAAGGGGGCCCGACAATGAGCAGTTCTTC. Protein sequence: CASSLRGPDNEQFF.

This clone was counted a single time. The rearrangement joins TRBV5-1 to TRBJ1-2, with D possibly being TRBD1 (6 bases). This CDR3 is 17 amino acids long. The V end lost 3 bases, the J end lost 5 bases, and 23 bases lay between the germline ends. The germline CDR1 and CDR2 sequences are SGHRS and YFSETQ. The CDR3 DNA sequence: TGCGCCAGCAGCTCTCAGGGGCGGCGTAGTATGACGTATGGCTACACCTTC. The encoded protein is CASSSQGRRSMTYGYTF.

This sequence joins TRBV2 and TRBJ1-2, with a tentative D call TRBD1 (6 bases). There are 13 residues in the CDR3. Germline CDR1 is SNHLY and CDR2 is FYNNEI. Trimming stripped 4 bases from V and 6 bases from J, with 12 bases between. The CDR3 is CASSVQGFNGYTF. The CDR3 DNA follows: TGTGCCAGCAGTGTCCAGGGGTTCAATGGCTACACCTTC.

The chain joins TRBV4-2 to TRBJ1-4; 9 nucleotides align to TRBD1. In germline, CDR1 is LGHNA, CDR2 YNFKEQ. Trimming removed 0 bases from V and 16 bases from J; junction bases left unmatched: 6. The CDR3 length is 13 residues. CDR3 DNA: TGTGCCAGCAGCCAAGATTTAAGGGACAGGGCGTTTTTT. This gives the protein CASSQDLRDRAFF.

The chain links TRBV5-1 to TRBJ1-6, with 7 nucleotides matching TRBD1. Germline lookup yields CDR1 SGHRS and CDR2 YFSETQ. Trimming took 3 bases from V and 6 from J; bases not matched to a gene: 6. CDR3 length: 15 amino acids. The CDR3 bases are TGCGCCAGCAGCTCCACCGGGACAGCTAATTCACCCCTCCACTTT. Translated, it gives CASSSTGTANSPLHF.

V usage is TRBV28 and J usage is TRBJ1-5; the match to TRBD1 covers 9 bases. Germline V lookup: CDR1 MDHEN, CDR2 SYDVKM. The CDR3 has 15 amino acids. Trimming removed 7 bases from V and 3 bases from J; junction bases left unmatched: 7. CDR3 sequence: CASTPGQGNNQPQHF. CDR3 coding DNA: TGTGCCAGCACCCCCGGACAGGGGAACAATCAGCCCCAGCATTTT.

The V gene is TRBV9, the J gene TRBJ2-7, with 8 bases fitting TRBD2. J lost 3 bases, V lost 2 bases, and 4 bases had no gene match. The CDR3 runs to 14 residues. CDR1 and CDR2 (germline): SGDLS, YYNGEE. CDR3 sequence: CASSVGGAVYEQYF. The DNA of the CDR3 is TGTGCCAGCAGCGTCGGGGGGGCGGTCTACGAGCAGTACTTC. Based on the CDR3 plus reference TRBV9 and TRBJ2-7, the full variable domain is DSGVTQTPKHLITATGQRVTLRCSPRSGDLSVYWYQQSLDQGLQFLIQYYNGEERAKGNILERFSAQQFPDLHSELNLSSLELGDSALYFCASSVGGAVYEQYFGPGTRLTVT.